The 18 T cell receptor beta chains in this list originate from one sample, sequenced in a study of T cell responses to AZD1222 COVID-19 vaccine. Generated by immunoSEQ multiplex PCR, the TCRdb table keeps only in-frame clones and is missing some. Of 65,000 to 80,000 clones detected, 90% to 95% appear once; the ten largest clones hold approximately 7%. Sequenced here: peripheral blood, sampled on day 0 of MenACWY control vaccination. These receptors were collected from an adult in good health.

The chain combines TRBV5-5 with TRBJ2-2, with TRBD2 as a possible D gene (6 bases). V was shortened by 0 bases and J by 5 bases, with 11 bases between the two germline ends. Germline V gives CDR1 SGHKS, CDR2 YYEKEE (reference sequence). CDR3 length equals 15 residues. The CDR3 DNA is TGTGCCAGCAGCTTGGGCGGGACTCTAACCGGGGAGCTGTTTTTT. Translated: CASSLGGTLTGELFF.

The CDR3 DNA sequence: TGTGCCAGCAGCTTAGCGCTCCCAGATACGCAGTATTTT. Amino acid sequence: CASSLALPDTQYF. The J gene is TRBJ2-3, the V gene TRBV7-9; D not certain. The germline V gene has CDR1 SEHNR and CDR2 FQNEAQ (reference sequence). V was shortened by 0 bases and J by 4 bases, with 5 bases between the two germline ends. CDR3 length: 13 amino acids. Full variable domain (outside the CDR3, taken from reference TRBV7-9 and TRBJ2-3): DTGVSQNPRHKITKRGQNVTFRCDPISEHNRLYWYRQTLGQGPEFLTYFQNEAQLEKSRLLSDRFSAERPKGSFSTLEIQRTEQGDSAMYLCASSLALPDTQYFGPGTRLTVL.

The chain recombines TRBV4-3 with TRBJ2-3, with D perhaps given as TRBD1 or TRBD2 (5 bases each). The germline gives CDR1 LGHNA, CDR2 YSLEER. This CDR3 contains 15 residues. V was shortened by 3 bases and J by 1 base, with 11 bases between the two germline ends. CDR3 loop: CASSQGVVGTDTQYF. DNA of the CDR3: TGCGCCAGCAGCCAGGGGGTCGTGGGCACAGATACGCAGTATTTT.

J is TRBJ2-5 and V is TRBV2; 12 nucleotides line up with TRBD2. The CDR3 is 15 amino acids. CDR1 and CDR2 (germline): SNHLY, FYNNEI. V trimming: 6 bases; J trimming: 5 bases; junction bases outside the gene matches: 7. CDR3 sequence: CASRQTSGSFETQYF. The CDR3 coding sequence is TGTGCCAGCAGGCAGACTAGCGGGAGTTTCGAGACCCAGTACTTC.

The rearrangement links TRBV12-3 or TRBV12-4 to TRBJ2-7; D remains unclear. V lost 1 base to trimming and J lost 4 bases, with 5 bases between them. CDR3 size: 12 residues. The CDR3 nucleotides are TGTGCCAGCAGTTTAGGGGCGTACGAGCAGTACTTC. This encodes CASSLGAYEQYF.

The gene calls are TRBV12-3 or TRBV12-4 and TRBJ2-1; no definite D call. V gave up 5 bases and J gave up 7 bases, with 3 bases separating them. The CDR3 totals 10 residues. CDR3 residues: CASSINEQFF. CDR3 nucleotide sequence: TGTGCCAGCAGTATTAATGAGCAGTTCTTC.

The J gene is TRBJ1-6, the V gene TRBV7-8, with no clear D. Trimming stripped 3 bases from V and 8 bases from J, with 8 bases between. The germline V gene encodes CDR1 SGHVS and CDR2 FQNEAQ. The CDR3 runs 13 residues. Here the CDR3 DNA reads TGTGCCAGCAGCTTGACTCCGGATTCACCCCTCCACTTT. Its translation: CASSLTPDSPLHF.

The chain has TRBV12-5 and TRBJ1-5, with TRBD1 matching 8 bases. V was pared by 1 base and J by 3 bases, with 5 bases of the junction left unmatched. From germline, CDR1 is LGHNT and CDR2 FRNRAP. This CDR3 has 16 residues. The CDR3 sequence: CASGLATGGINQPQHF. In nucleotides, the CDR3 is TGTGCTAGTGGTTTGGCCACAGGGGGTATCAATCAGCCCCAGCATTTT.

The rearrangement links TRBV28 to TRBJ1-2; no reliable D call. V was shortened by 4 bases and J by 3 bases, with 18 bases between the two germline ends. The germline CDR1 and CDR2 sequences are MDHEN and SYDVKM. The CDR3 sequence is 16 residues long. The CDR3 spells CASSSRRWAAHYGYTF. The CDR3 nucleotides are TGTGCCAGCAGTTCAAGGCGGTGGGCAGCCCACTATGGCTACACCTTC.

The CDR3 bases are TGTGCCAGCAGTTTAGCAGGGTATTGGGAGACCCAGTACTTC. It codes for CASSLAGYWETQYF. The chain is built from TRBV27 and TRBJ2-5, with D perhaps matching TRBD1 (5 bases). Looked up from germline, CDR1 is MNHEY and CDR2 is SMNVEV (reference sequence). CDR3 length: 14 residues. V was clipped by 2 bases and J by 5 bases, with 12 bases between them.

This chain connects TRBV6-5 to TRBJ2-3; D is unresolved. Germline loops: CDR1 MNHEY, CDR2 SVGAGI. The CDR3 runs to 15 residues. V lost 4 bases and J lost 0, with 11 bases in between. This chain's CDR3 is CASSFPMISTDTQYF. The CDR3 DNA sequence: TGTGCCAGCAGTTTTCCGATGATAAGCACAGATACGCAGTATTTT.

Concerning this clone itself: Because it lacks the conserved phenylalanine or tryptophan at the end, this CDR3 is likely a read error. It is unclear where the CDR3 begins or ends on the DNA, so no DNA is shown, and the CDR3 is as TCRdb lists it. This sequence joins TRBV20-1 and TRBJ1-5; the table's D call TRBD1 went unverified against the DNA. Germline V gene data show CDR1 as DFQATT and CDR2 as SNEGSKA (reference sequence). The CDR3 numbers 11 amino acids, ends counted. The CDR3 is CSARDGDRTRV.

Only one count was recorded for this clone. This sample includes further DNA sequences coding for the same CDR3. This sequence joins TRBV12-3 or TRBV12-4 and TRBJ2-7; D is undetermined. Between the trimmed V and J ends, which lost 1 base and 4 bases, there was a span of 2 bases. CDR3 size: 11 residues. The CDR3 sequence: CASSLEYEQYF. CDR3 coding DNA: TGTGCCAGCAGTTTAGAATACGAGCAGTACTTC.

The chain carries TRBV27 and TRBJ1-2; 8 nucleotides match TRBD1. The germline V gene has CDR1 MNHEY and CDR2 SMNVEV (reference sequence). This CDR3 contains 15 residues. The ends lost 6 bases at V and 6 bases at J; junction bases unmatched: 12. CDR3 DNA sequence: TGTGCCAGCAGGGGGACAGGCTCTGCGACTAATGGCTACACCTTC. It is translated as CASRGTGSATNGYTF.

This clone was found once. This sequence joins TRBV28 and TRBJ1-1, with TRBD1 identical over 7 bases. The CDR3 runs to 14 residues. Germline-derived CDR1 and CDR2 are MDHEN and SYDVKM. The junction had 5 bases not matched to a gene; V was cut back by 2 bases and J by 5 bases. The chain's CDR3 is CASSLKGGLTEAFF. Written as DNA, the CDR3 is TGTGCCAGCAGTTTAAAAGGGGGCCTGACTGAAGCTTTCTTT.

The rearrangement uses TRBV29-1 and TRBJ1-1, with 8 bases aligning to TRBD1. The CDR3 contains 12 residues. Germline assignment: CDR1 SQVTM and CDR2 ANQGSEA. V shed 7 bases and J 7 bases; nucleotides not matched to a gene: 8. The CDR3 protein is CSEGTGGGEAFF. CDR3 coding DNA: TGCAGCGAGGGGACAGGAGGTGGTGAAGCTTTCTTT.

The CDR3 is CASRVSNQPQHF. The CDR3 bases are TGTGCCAGCAGGGTGAGCAATCAGCCCCAGCATTTT. The chain combines TRBV2 with TRBJ1-5, with unresolved D. The CDR3 loop spans 12 amino acids. CDR1 SNHLY and CDR2 FYNNEI come from the germline V gene. V shed 6 bases and J shed 1 base, with 4 bases lying between them.

CDR3 sequence (DNA): TGCAGCGCCCAATACAGGGTTTTCGACGAGCAGTACTTC. Protein sequence: CSAQYRVFDEQYF. The V gene is TRBV29-1, the J gene TRBJ2-7; possibly TRBD1 for D (6 bases). The V gene's germline CDR1 is SQVTM and CDR2 ANQGSEA. Trimming pared 7 bases from V and 5 bases from J, leaving 18 bases between. There are 13 residues in the CDR3.